The 29 T cell receptor beta chains reported below all come from one sample, sequenced in a study of cytomegalovirus exposure and HLA in healthy donors (dated by TCRdb to about 2017). Library creation used the immunoSEQ multiplex PCR assay. The multiplex PCR relied on a mix of 60 forward primers for TCR Vbeta segments and 13 reverse primers for TCR Jbeta segments. The table was pulled from immuneACCESS by TCRdb, which kept in-frame rearrangements only. Such tables lose some clones; where checked, under half of the loss comes from unresolved V genes, and the rest has no known cause. For this sample the table gives 110,000 to 150,000 clones, of which roughly 80% were detected only once. The top ten hold about 3.4% of the sample. Sequenced: PBMCs. The receptors shown here come from a male donor in good health and CMV-seronegative.

A note on this clone: The germline gene is not matched at one end of the junction; a read error may be the cause. The V gene is TRBV7-9, the J gene TRBJ2-7; D is perhaps TRBD1 (6 bases). The CDR3 runs 13 residues. CDR1 is SEHNR and CDR2 is FQNEAQ in the germline V gene (reference sequence). This CDR3 reads CSSSRTGYDEQYF. The CDR3 DNA reads as TGTTCCAGCAGTCGTACAGGGTACGACGAGCAGTACTTC.

The chain has TRBV29-1 and TRBJ2-1; 7 bases match TRBD1. Losses at the gene ends were 7 bases for V and 2 bases for J; bases not matched to a gene: 5. This CDR3 comprises 13 residues. Germline lookup yields CDR1 SQVTM and CDR2 ANQGSEA. CDR3 sequence (DNA): TGCAGCGGAACAGACAGGGCCTACAATGAGCAGTTCTTC. It is translated as CSGTDRAYNEQFF.

The chain recombines TRBV6-1 with TRBJ2-1; 8 positions match TRBD1. The CDR3 is 19 residues long. The junction had 12 bases not matched to a gene; V was cut back by 0 bases and J by 2 bases. Germline CDR1 reads MNHNS; CDR2 reads SASEGT. This CDR3 is CASSEALGTGTQTYNEQFF. In DNA form, the CDR3 reads TGTGCCAGCAGTGAAGCGCTAGGGACAGGCACCCAAACCTACAATGAGCAGTTCTTC.

V gene TRBV2 combines with J gene TRBJ2-5, with D perhaps TRBD2 (6 bases). This CDR3 region has 13 residues. Per germline, CDR1 SNHLY and CDR2 FYNNEI. Trimming shortened V by 5 bases and J by 1 base, and 8 bases separated the two germline ends. Written as DNA, the CDR3 is TGTGCCAGCAGTACCGGGAGCCAAGAGACCCAGTACTTC. Amino acid sequence: CASSTGSQETQYF.

CDR3 sequence reads: CAWRALANNEQFF. Written as DNA, the CDR3 is TGTGCCTGGAGAGCGCTAGCCAACAATGAGCAGTTCTTC. V is TRBV30 and J is TRBJ2-1; weak D call: TRBD2 (5 bases). The CDR3 runs 13 residues. Looked up from germline, CDR1 is GTSNPN and CDR2 is SVGIG (reference sequence). Trimming shortened V by 3 bases and J by 5 bases, and 11 bases separated the two germline ends.

The chain uses TRBV1 and TRBJ2-6; the D call of TRBD2 is as the table states it, not checked on the DNA. TRBV1 is classified as a pseudogene. This CDR3 has 19 amino acids. CDR3 amino acids: CTSSHPDRDGGSGANVLTF. The CDR3 coding sequence is TGCACCAGCAGCCATCCCGACCGGGACGGGGGCTCTGGGGCCAACGTCCTGACTTTC.

The V gene is TRBV30, the J gene TRBJ1-5; TRBD1 might be the D (5 bases). The CDR3 is made up of 15 amino acids. The V and J ends lost 2 bases and 1 base respectively, with 12 bases between them. Per the germline V gene, CDR1 is GTSNPN and CDR2 is SVGIG (reference sequence). The CDR3, as DNA: TGTGCCTGGAGTTATGGGGGGAAGAGCAATCAGCCCCAGCATTTT. It codes for CAWSYGGKSNQPQHF.

The chain couples TRBV6-1 to TRBJ1-1; 7 bases are shared with TRBD1. The CDR3 runs 11 residues. Germline V lookup: CDR1 MNHNS, CDR2 SASEGT. V lost 6 bases to trimming and J lost 10 bases; unmatched junction nucleotides: 5. CDR3 nucleotides: TGTGCCAGCAGAACGAACAGGGGAGCTTTCTTT. Protein sequence: CASRTNRGAFF.

J is TRBJ2-1 and V is TRBV7-8; 15 positions agree with TRBD2. Unmatched junction bases numbered 2, after V lost 3 bases and J lost 8 bases. Germline V gives CDR1 SGHVS, CDR2 FQNEAQ. The CDR3 is 15 residues long. CDR3 nucleotides: TGTGCCAGCAGCTTGGGACTAGCGGGAGGAGATGAGCAGTTCTTC. Protein sequence: CASSLGLAGGDEQFF.

The chain combines TRBV7-6 with TRBJ1-3; the match to TRBD1 covers 9 bases. The J segment lost 3 bases and the V segment lost 1 base, leaving 4 bases of the junction unmatched. This CDR3 is built from 16 residues. Germline CDR1 and CDR2: SGHVS and FNYEAQ. The CDR3, as DNA: TGTGCCAGCAGCTTAGTAGGGACAGGGATTGGAAACACCATATATTTT. It yields the protein CASSLVGTGIGNTIYF.

This sequence joins TRBV9 and TRBJ2-3; TRBD2 aligns across 8 bases. Germline lookup yields CDR1 SGDLS and CDR2 YYNGEE. V shed 0 bases and J 2 bases; nucleotides not matched to a gene: 5. The CDR3 length is 16 residues. The DNA of the CDR3 is TGTGCCAGCAGCGTAGTGGGAGCGGGGGCCACAGATACGCAGTATTTT. It translates to CASSVVGAGATDTQYF.

The genes are TRBV7-9 and TRBJ1-1, with D perhaps matching TRBD1 (6 bases). Germline V gene data show CDR1 as SEHNR and CDR2 as FQNEAQ (reference sequence). V lost 5 bases and J 4 bases, leaving 17 bases between the germline ends. CDR3 size: 15 residues. Written as DNA, the CDR3 is TGTGCCAGCAGCAAGGGGGAGCACAGGGCCACTGAAGCTTTCTTT. It translates to CASSKGEHRATEAFF.

CDR3 in DNA: TGTGCCAGCACCCGCAGGGGCGGGAGGCACCCCTACGAGCAGTACTTC. Protein sequence: CASTRRGGRHPYEQYF. J is TRBJ2-7 and V is TRBV28; the match to TRBD2 covers 8 bases. CDR1 and CDR2 from the germline V gene are MDHEN and SYDVKM. The CDR3 runs to 16 residues. After removal of 7 bases from V and 2 bases from J, the junction contained 13 bases not matched to a gene.

The CDR3 is CASSHGTGGDLSYEQYF. The CDR3 bases are TGTGCCAGCAGCCACGGGACAGGGGGCGACCTGTCCTACGAGCAGTACTTC. The V gene is TRBV7-8, the J gene TRBJ2-7; TRBD1 matches at 12 bases. The CDR3 sequence is 17 residues long. Germline CDR1 is SGHVS and CDR2 is FQNEAQ. The V and J ends lost 5 bases and 1 base, in that order; junction bases with no gene match: 9.

The CDR3 coding sequence is TGTGCCAGCAGCACTCGAGAGCCGGCAAGCAAGGGGAATACGCAGTATTTT. The encoded protein is CASSTREPASKGNTQYF. This chain joins TRBV7-9 and TRBJ2-3; weak D call: TRBD1 (5 bases). The CDR3 is 17 amino acids. V shed 5 bases and J shed 7 bases, with 25 bases lying between them. Germline lookup yields CDR1 SEHNR and CDR2 FQNEAQ (reference sequence).

This chain links TRBV4-1 with TRBJ2-3, with D perhaps TRBD2 (7 bases). The V end was cut by 4 bases, the J end by 1 base, with 18 bases between. The CDR3 length is 17 residues. From germline, CDR1 is MGHRA and CDR2 YSYEKL. The CDR3 here is CASSLLPGGRGTDTQYF. In DNA form, the CDR3 reads TGCGCCAGCAGCCTCCTGCCCGGGGGGCGCGGCACAGATACGCAGTATTTT.

The rearrangement uses TRBV28 and TRBJ1-2, with D possibly matching TRBD1 (6 bases). Trimming stripped 6 bases from V and 2 bases from J, with 10 bases between. CDR3 size: 13 residues. Germline CDR1 reads MDHEN; CDR2 reads SYDVKM. Here the CDR3 DNA reads TGTGCCAGCAGCCTTGGACAGAACTATGGCTACACCTTC. Encoded protein: CASSLGQNYGYTF.

This clone was seen a few times. The chain uses TRBV19 and TRBJ1-1; D uncertain. CDR1 is LNHDA, CDR2 SQIVND, per germline (reference sequence). V lost 2 bases and J 0 bases, leaving 10 bases between the germline ends. CDR3 size: 15 residues. CDR3 protein: CASSIKAGLNTEAFF. CDR3 DNA sequence: TGTGCCAGTAGTATAAAAGCAGGCCTGAACACTGAAGCTTTCTTT.

The chain recombines TRBV15 with TRBJ2-7, with TRBD1 identical over 8 bases. The V segment lost 5 bases and the J segment 1 base; nucleotides outside the gene matches: 4. The CDR3 runs 14 residues. Germline assignment: CDR1 LNHNV and CDR2 YYDKDF (reference sequence). DNA of the CDR3: TGTGCCACCAGCCGGACAGGGCTTTCCTACGAGCAGTACTTC. This codes for CATSRTGLSYEQYF.

This clone has only a few counts. V and J are TRBV29-1 and TRBJ2-5; maybe TRBD2 (7 bases). Germline lookup yields CDR1 SQVTM and CDR2 ANQGSEA. The CDR3 is 13 amino acids. Trimming pared 7 bases from V and 4 bases from J, leaving 16 bases between. Here the CDR3 reads CSASWGGGETQYF. In DNA, the CDR3 is TGCAGCGCTTCCTGGGGGGGCGGAGAGACCCAGTACTTC.

The V call is TRBV5-6, the J call TRBJ1-2; perhaps TRBD1 as D (6 bases). The V end lost 4 bases, the J end lost 6 bases, and 22 bases lay between the germline ends. This CDR3 comprises 16 residues. Per germline, CDR1 SGHDT and CDR2 YYEEEE. The CDR3 DNA follows: TGTGCCAGCAGCCTAAGCTACTCGACAGGATTCGATGGCTACACCTTC. Translation gives CASSLSYSTGFDGYTF.

The genes are TRBV4-3 and TRBJ2-1; 10 positions match TRBD1. CDR3 length: 15 residues. The germline V gene encodes CDR1 LGHNA and CDR2 YSLEER. V lost 4 bases to trimming and J lost 2 bases; unmatched junction nucleotides: 2. CDR3 in amino acids: CASSPDRGPYNEQFF. In nucleotides, the CDR3 is TGCGCCAGCAGCCCCGACAGGGGGCCCTACAATGAGCAGTTCTTC.

About this clone: At one of its ends the junction is not consistent with the germline gene, which may arise from a read error. Different DNA sequences within this sample yield the same CDR3. The chain joins TRBV9 to TRBJ1-1; D not certain. CDR1 is SGDLS and CDR2 is YYNGEE in the germline V gene. This CDR3 comprises 13 residues. CDR3 nucleotide sequence: TGTGCCAGCAGTGTAGGACGGGGAACTGAAGCTTTCTTT. Its protein is CASSVGRGTEAFF.

The CDR3 sequence: CASSPRLAWVRSYEQYF. The CDR3 DNA sequence: TGTGCCAGCAGCCCCCGATTAGCCTGGGTGAGATCGTACGAGCAGTACTTC. The chain joins TRBV5-6 to TRBJ2-7; D not certain. The V gene lost 4 bases and the J gene lost 4 bases, with 24 bases spanning the gap. Per germline, CDR1 SGHDT and CDR2 YYEEEE. This CDR3 is 17 amino acids long.

This chain connects TRBV12-1 to TRBJ2-4; the DNA was not used to check the table's D call, TRBD2. TRBV12-1 is a pseudogene segment. The CDR3 is 13 residues long. CDR3 in amino acids: CASSFWLAGVEYF. The CDR3 bases are TGTGCCAGCAGCTTTTGGCTAGCGGGAGTGGAGTACTTC.

The count of this clone is one. This chain joins TRBV28 and TRBJ1-5; D gene ambiguous. Trimming took 10 bases from V and 0 from J, leaving 19 bases between them. Germline assignment: CDR1 MDHEN and CDR2 SYDVKM. The CDR3 consists of 16 residues. The DNA of the CDR3 is TGTGCCACCCACTCTAGAGGGTCTGATAGCAATCAGCCCCAGCATTTT. Protein: CATHSRGSDSNQPQHF.

The chain links TRBV5-6 to TRBJ1-5; 7 positions agree with TRBD1. The germline V gene encodes CDR1 SGHDT and CDR2 YYEEEE. The V segment lost 3 bases and the J segment 5 bases; nucleotides outside the gene matches: 8. The CDR3 is made up of 15 amino acids. This CDR3 reads CASSSGTVGHQPQHF. CDR3 DNA: TGTGCCAGCAGCTCCGGGACAGTGGGGCATCAGCCCCAGCATTTT.

The CDR3 bases are TGTGCCAGCAAATCGCTTAGCGGGAGTGACAATGAGCAGTTCTTC. Translation gives CASKSLSGSDNEQFF. The J gene is TRBJ2-1, the V gene TRBV6-4; 9 bases fit TRBD2. CDR1 MRHNA and CDR2 SNTAGT come from the germline V gene. The CDR3 contains 15 residues. After removal of 7 bases from V and 5 bases from J, the junction contained 9 bases not matched to a gene.

This chain links TRBV27 with TRBJ2-1; D is perhaps TRBD2 (6 bases). The V gene's germline CDR1 is MNHEY and CDR2 SMNVEV (reference sequence). This CDR3 has 14 amino acids. Trimming took off 4 bases at V and 2 bases at J, with 9 bases between the two ends. CDR3 coding DNA: TGTGCCAGCAGTTCGGCGGGGCCCTACAATGAGCAGTTCTTC. Amino acid sequence: CASSSAGPYNEQFF.